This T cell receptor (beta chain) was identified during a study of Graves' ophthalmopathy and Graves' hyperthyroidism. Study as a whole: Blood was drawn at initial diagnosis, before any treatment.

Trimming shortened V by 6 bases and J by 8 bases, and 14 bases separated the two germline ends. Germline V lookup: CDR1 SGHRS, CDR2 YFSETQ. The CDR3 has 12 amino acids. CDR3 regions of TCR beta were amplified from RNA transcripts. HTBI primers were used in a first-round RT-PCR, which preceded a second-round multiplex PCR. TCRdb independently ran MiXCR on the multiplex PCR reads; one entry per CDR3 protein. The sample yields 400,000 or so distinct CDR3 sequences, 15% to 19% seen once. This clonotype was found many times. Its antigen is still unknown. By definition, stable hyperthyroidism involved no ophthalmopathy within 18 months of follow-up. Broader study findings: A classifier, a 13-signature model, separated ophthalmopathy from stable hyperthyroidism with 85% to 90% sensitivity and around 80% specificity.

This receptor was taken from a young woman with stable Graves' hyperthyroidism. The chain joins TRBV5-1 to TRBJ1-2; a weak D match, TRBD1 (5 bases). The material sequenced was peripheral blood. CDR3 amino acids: CASTLGGFGYTF. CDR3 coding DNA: TGCGCCAGCACTCTGGGGGGTTTCGGCTACACCTTC.